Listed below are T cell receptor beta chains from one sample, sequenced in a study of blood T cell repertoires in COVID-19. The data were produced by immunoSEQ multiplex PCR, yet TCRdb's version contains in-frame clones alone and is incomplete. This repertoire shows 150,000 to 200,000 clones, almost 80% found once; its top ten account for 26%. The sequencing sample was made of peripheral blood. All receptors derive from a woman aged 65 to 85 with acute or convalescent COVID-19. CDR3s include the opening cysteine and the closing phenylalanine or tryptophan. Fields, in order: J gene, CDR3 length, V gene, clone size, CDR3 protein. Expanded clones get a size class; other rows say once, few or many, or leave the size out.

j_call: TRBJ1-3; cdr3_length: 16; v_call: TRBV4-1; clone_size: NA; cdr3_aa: CASSQGYRGSGNTIYF
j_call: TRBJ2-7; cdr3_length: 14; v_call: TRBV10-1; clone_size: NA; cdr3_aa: CASRGQDLSYEQYF
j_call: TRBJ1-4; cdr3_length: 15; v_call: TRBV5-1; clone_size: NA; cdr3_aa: CASSLGPGDNEKLFF
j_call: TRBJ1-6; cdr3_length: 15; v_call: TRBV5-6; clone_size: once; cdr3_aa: CASSRSTGRVSPLHF
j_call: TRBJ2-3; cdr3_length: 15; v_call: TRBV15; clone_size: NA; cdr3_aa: CATSRGQGDTDTQYF
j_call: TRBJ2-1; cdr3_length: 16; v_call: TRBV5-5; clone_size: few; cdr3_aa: CASSFGGSLSYNEQFF
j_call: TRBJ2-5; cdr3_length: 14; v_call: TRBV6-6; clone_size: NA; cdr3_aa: CASSYGRQQETQYF
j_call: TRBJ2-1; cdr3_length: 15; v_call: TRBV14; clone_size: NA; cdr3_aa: CASSYRTSGATEQFF
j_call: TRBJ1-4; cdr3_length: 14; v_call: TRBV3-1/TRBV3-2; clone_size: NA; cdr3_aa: CASSHKGAGEKLFF
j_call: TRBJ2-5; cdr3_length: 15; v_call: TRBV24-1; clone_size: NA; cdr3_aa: CATSEPGLGGETQYF
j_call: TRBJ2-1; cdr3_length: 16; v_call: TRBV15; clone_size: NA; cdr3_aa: CATLNPAQGNYNEQFF
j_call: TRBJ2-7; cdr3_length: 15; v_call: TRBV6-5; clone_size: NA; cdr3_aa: CASSLQRGDSYEQYF
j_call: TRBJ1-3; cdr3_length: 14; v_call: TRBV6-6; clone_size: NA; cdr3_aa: CASTVPGAGNTIYF
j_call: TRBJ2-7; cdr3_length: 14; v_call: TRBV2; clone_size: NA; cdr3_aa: CASTRGGGSYEQYF
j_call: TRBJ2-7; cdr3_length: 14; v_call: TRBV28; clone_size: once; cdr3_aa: CASSMGGSSYEQYF
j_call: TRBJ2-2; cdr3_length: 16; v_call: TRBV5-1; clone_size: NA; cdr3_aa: CASSPGTGNRHGELFF
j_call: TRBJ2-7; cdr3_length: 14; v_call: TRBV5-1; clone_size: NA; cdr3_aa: CASSLTSGSYEQYF
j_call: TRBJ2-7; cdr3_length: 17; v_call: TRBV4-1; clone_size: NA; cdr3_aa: CASSQAYRLAGLYEQYF
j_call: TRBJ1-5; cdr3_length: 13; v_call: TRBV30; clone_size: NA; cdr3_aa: CAWSDSANQPQHF
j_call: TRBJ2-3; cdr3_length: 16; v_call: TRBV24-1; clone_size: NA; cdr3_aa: CATSDPSGSYTDTQYF
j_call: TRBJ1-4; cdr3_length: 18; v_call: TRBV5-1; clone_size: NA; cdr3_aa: CASSLNNHGQGINEKLFF
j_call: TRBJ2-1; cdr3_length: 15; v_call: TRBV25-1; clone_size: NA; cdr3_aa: CASSSGKLTLGEQFF
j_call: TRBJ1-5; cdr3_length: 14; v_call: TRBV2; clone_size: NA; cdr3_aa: CASSSRQGPQPQHF
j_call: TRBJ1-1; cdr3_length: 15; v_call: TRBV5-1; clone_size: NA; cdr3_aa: CASSPVGSGNTEAFF
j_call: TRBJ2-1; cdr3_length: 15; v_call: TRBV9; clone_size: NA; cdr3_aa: CASSVSAGAGNEQFF
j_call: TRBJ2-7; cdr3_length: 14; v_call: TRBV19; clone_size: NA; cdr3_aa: CASSSGQGSYEQYF
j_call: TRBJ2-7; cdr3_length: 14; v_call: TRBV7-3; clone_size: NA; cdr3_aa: CASSLQPGGYEQYF
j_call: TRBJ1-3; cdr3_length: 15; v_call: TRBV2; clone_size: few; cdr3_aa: CASHSGRTGGNTIYF
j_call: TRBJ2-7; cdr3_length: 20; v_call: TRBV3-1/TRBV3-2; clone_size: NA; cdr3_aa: CASSQEGGAETGDYSYEQYF
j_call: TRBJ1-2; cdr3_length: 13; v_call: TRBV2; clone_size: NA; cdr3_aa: CASSDRETDGYTF
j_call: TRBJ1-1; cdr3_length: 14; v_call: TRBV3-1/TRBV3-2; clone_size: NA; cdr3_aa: CASSQQGRNTEAFF
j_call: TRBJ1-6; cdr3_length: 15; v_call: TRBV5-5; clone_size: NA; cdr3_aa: CASSSTGSGSSPLHF
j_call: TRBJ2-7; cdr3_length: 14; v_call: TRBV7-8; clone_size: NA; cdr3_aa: CASSWTGVSVEQYF
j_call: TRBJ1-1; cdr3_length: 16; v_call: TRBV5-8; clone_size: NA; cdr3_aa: CASSLVEGTPNTEAFF
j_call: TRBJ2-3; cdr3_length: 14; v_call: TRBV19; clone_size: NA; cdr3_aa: CASSSIDLTDTQYF
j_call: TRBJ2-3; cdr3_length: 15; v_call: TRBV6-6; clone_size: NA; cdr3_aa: CASTSVDRGEDTQYF
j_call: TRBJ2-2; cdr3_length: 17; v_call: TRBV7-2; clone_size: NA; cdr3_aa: CASSSLGWGEKAGELFF
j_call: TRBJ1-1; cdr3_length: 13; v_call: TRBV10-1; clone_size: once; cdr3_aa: CASSLRGGTEAFF
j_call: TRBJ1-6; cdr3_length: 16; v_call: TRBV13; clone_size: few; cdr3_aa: CASSLAGQGNNSPLHF
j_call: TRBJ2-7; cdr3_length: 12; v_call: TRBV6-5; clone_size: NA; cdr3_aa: CASRKDSYEQYF
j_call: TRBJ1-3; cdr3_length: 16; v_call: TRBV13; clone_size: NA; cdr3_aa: CASSSEGGSGRKHIYF
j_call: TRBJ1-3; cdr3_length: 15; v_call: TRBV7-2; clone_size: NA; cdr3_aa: CASSLGTGDVYTIYF
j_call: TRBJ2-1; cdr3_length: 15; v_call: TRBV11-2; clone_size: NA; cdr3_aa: CASSTLEKAYNEQFF
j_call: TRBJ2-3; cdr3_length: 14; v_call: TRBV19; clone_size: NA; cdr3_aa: CASSLQIQVATQYF
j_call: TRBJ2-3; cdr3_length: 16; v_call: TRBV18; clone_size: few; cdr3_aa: CASSPPTASSTDTQYF
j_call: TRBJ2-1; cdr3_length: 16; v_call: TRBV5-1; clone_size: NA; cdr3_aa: CASSGVTSGRLNEQFF
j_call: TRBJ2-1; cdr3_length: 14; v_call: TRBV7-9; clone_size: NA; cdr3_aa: CASSSVVRGNEQFF
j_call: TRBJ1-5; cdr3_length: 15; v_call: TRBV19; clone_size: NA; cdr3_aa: CASSIAGQSNQPQHF
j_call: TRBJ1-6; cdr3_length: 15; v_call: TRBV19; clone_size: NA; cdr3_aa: CASSRTGTENSPLHF
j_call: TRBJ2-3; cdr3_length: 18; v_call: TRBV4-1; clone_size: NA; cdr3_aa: CASSQATGVPSSTDTQYF